The clone carrying this TCR beta chain was picked up a small number of times. The authors prepared the TCRbeta library with unique molecular identifiers. One entry per CDR3 protein results from TCRdb running MiXCR on the PCR reads. The data show about 980,000 distinct CDR3 sequences, with around 30% seen just once and over 25% held by the top ten. This sample is drawn from a study of T-cell reconstitution after alpha-beta-depleted transplantation in children. The CDR3 sequence is 15 residues long. The V and J ends lost 4 bases and 3 bases respectively, with 15 bases between them. Sequencing was performed on PBMCs, mostly from graft donor cells, taken 360 days after TCRalphabeta/CD19-depleted stem cell transplant. This receptor was identified in a boy younger than two who had a stem cell transplant for SCID, so the T cells may come from the graft donor. The V call is TRBV12-3 or TRBV12-4, the J call TRBJ1-2, with D possibly TRBD1 on 6 matching bases. The CDR3 loop is CASSYGWGQDYGYTF. The CDR3 coding sequence is TGTGCCAGCAGTTACGGGTGGGGGCAGGACTATGGCTACACCTTC.